This entry describes one T cell receptor (beta chain). Its target is unknown. The sample comes from a study of cytomegalovirus exposure and HLA in healthy donors. Regarding the study as a whole: With further analysis later on, most CMV-associated TCR beta chains appeared HLA-restricted.

13 Jbeta primers and 60 Vbeta primers were used for the PCR. Using immunoSEQ multiplex PCR, the repertoire was profiled, and TCRdb retains in-frame clones only, with some absent. The sample records nearly 110,000 clones, 82% being singletons. Germline V gives CDR1 SGHKS, CDR2 YYEKEE (reference sequence). The CDR3 has 15 amino acids. Trimming pared 4 bases from V and 5 bases from J, leaving 19 bases between. The genes are TRBV5-5 and TRBJ2-7; D ambiguous. The sequenced material came from PBMCs. This clonotype was obtained from a middle-aged man in good health and CMV-seronegative. The DNA for the CDR3 is TGTGCCAGCAGCGTAAGAGCCGGTGGTTTCGACGAGCAGTACTTC. Translation gives CASSVRAGGFDEQYF.